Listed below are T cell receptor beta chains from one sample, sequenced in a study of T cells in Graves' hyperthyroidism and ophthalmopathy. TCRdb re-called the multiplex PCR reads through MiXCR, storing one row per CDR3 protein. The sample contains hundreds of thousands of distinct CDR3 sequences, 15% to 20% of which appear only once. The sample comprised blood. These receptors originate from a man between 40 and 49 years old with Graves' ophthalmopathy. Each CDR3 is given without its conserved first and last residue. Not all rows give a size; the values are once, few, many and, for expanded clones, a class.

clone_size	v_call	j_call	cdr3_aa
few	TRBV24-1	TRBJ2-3	ASSFWRQGAGDTQY
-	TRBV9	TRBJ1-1	ASSVGNSNTEAF
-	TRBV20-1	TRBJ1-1	SARRGLRTEAF
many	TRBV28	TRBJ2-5	ASSRDRVRQETQY
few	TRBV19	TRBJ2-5	ASSNVFTETQY
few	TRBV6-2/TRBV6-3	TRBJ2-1	ASRGVTRFSEQF
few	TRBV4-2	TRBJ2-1	ASSQGQTGHNEQF
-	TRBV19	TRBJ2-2	AIYSQDTGELF
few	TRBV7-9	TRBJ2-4	ASEGGQLQNIQY
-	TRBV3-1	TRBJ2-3	ASSQPPRGEVTDTQY
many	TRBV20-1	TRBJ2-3	SAREVLPHPDTQY
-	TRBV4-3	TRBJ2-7	ASSQSQVVAYEQY
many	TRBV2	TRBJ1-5	ASRAGSDSNQPQH
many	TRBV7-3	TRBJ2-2	ASSPVAPANTGELF
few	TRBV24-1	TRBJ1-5	ATPCVRGLEDSNQPQH
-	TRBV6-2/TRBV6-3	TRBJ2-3	ASSYPPGGTQY
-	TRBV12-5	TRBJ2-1	ASGLFRDRKQF
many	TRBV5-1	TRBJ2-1	AINNEQF
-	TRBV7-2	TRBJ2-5	ASSRLWGEETQY
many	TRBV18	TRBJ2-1	ASSPGNEQF
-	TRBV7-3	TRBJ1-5	ASSSTGAFNQPQH
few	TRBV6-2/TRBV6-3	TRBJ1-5	ASSYAGPYQPQH
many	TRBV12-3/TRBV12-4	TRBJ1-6	ASSPAWGYSPLH
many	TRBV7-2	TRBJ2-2	ASSLLGELF
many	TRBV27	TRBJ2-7	ASGFDYEQY
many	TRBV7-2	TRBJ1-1	ASSLGPAGNTEAF
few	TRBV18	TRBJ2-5	ASSPLQGGQETQY
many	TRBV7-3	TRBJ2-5	ASSSTGGSGTQY
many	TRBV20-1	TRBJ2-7	SASPLQGTTAYEQY
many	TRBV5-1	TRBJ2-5	ASSLAGPLKY
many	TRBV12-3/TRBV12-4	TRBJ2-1	ASRSTDNYNEQF
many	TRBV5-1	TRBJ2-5	ASSLAGPESRETQY
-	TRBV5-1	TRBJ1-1	ASSLSDRKNTEAF
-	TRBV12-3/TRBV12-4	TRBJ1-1	ASREQGLVFEAF
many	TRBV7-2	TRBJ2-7	ASSNTGDEQY
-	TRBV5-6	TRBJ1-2	ASSPTGTGKKGYT
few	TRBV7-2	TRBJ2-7	ASRGGNTIYEQY
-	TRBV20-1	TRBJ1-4	SASLENEKLF
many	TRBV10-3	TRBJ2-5	AISQLLGSLQETQY
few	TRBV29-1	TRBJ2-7	SVENLNEQY
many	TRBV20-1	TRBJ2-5	SARLVAGETQY
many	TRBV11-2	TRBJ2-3	ASSLGGLAGTDTQY
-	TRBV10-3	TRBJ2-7	AILRDAASYEQY
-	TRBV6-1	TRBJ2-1	ASSDPPKGQF
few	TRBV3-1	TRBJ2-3	ASSQGPLAGNTDTQY
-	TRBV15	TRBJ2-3	ATSARLTDTQY
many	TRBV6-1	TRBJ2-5	ASSEAGGETQY
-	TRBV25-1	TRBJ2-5	ASSDVGQGLKGKTQY
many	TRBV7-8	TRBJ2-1	ASSLDSNEQF
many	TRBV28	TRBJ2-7	ASKEQNYEQY
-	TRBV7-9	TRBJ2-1	ASSSSSGQQF
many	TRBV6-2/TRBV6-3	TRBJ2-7	ASSPAPGVGEQY
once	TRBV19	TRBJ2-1	ASSMLAGRHSEQF
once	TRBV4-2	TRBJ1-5	ASSYLGEDQPQH
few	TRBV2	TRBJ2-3	ASSEVTDTQY